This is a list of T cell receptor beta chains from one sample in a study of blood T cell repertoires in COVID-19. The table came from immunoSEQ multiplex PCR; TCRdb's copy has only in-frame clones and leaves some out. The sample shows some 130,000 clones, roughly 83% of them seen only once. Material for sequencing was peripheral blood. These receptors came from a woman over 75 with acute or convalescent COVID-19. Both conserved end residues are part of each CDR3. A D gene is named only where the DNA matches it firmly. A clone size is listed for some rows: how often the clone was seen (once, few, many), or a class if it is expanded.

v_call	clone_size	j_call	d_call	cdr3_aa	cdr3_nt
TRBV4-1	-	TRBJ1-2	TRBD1	CASSQEGDSYGYTF	TGCGCCAGCAGCCAAGAGGGGGACAGTTATGGCTACACCTTC
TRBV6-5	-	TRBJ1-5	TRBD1	CASSYTGEDQPQHF	TGTGCCAGCAGTTATACAGGGGAGGATCAGCCCCAGCATTTT
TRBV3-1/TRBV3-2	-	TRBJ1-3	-	CASSQDWGEAGNTIYF	TGTGCCAGCAGCCAAGATTGGGGGGAGGCTGGAAACACCATATATTTT
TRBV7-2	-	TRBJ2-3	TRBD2	CASSLFSGGAGDTQYF	TGTGCCAGCAGCTTATTTAGCGGGGGGGCAGGGGATACGCAGTATTTT
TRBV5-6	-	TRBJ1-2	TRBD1	CASSLRGQGYGYTF	TGTGCCAGCAGCTTGCGCGGACAGGGCTATGGCTACACCTTC
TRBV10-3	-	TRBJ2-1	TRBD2	CAISESGSGGIRSEQFF	TGTGCCATCAGTGAGTCTGGTAGCGGGGGGATTCGGAGTGAGCAGTTCTTC
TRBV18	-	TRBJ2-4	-	CASSPSKRVLAKNIQYF	TGTGCCAGCTCACCTTCGAAGAGGGTACTAGCCAAAAACATTCAGTACTTC
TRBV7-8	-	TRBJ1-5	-	CASSLGTDQPQHF	TGTGCCAGCAGCTTAGGAACGGATCAGCCCCAGCATTTT
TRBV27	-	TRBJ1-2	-	CASSLGRAGADGYTF	TGTGCCAGCAGTTTAGGCCGAGCAGGGGCGGATGGCTACACCTTC
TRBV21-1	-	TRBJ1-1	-	CASSKDHGQGARCTEAFF	TGTGCCAGCAGCAAAGACCATGGACAGGGGGCACGGTGCACTGAAGCTTTCTTT
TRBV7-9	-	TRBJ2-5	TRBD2	CASSLQLAGASETQYF	TGTGCCAGCAGCTTACAACTAGCGGGAGCCTCAGAGACCCAGTACTTC
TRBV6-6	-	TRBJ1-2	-	CASSYRQDSNYGYTF	TGTGCCAGCAGTTACCGACAGGATAGTAACTATGGCTACACCTTC
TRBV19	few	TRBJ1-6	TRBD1	CASSTQTGWDSPLHF	TGTGCCAGTAGTACGCAGACAGGGTGGGATTCACCCCTCCACTTT
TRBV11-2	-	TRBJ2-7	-	CASSLAVDEQYF	TGTGCCAGCAGCTTAGCGGTCGACGAGCAGTACTTC
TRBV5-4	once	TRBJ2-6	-	CASSLRVSGANVLTF	TGTGCCAGCAGCTTGCGTGTCTCTGGGGCCAACGTCCTGACTTTC
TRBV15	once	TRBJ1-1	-	CATSRGEGLMNTEAFF	TGTGCCACCAGCAGAGGAGAGGGTTTGATGAACACTGAAGCTTTCTTT
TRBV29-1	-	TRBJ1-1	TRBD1	CSVEIWDRGLDTEAFF	TGCAGCGTTGAAATATGGGACAGGGGATTGGACACTGAAGCTTTCTTT
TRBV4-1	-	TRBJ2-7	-	CASSQVAATRSYEQYF	TGCGCCAGCAGCCAAGTTGCAGCGACGCGTAGTTACGAGCAGTACTTC
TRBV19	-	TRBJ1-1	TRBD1	CASSMRATGAKNTEAFF	TGTGCCAGTAGTATGAGGGCGACAGGGGCCAAGAACACTGAAGCTTTCTTT
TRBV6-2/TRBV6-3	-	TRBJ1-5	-	CASSLQGQGQTPQHF	TGTGCCAGCAGTTTACAAGGGCAGGGACAAACGCCCCAGCATTTT
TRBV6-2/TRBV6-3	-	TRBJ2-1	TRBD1	CASSYHTGTGAKYNEQFF	TGTGCCAGCAGTTACCACACCGGGACAGGGGCTAAATACAATGAGCAGTTCTTC
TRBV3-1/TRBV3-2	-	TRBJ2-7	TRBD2	CASSQGGGLAGVKSYEQYF	TGTGCCAGCAGCCAAGGGGGGGGACTAGCGGGAGTAAAGTCCTACGAGCAGTACTTC
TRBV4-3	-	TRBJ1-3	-	CASSQVDQGPGNTIYF	TGCGCCAGCAGCCAAGTGGATCAGGGCCCTGGAAACACCATATATTTT
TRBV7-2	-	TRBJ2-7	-	CASSSDNYEQYF	TGTGCCAGCAGCTCGGACAACTACGAGCAGTACTTC
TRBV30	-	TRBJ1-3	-	CAWRTTDSALSGNTIYF	TGTGCCTGGAGGACGACAGATTCGGCCCTCTCTGGAAACACCATATATTTT
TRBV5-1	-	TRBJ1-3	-	CASSPTSGDTIYF	TGCGCCAGCAGCCCGACGTCAGGGGACACCATATATTTT
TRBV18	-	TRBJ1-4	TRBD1	CASSPDRVELFF	TGTGCCAGCTCACCCGACAGGGTGGAACTGTTTTTT
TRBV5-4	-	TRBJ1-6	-	CASSLDTRARALHF	TGTGCCAGCAGCTTGGATACGCGGGCTAGGGCCCTCCACTTT
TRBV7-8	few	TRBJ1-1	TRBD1	CASSLAGTGGRTEAFF	TGTGCCAGCAGCTTAGCGGGGACAGGGGGACGCACTGAAGCTTTCTTT
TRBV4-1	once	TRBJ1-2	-	CASSHFPGLKGGGYTF	TGCGCCAGCAGCCATTTCCCGGGACTAAAGGGCGGTGGCTACACCTTC
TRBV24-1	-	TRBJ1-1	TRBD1	CATSAGIGGEAFF	TGTGCCACCAGTGCCGGTATAGGGGGCGAGGCTTTCTTT
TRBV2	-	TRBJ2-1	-	CASSEGHLYNEQFF	TGTGCCAGCAGTGAGGGACACCTTTACAATGAGCAGTTCTTC
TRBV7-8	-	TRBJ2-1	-	CASSLVGAGQFF	TGTGCCAGCAGCTTAGTGGGGGCGGGGCAGTTCTTC
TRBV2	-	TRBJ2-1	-	CASSWGTTSEQFF	TGTGCCAGCAGTTGGGGCACCACCAGTGAGCAGTTCTTC
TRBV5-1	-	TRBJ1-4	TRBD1	CASSWDRRHNEKLFF	TGCGCCAGCAGCTGGGACAGGCGCCATAATGAAAAACTGTTTTTT
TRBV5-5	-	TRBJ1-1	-	CASSPDIGFKTEAFF	TGTGCCAGCAGCCCTGACATTGGGTTCAAGACTGAAGCTTTCTTT
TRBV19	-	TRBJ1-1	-	CASSIDLYRGAEAFF	TGTGCCAGTAGTATAGATCTATACCGGGGGGCAGAAGCTTTCTTT
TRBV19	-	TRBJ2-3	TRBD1	CASSDRDRARTDTQYF	TGTGCCAGTAGTGACCGGGACAGGGCTCGCACAGATACGCAGTATTTT
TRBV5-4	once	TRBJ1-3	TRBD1	CASSREPGQGAGNTIYF	TGTGCCAGCAGCCGGGAGCCGGGACAGGGGGCTGGAAACACCATATATTTT
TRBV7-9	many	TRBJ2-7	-	CASSLDSGTYEQYF	TGTGCCAGCAGCTTAGACTCAGGGACCTACGAGCAGTACTTC
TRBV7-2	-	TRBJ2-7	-	CASSPAWGRAYEQYF	TGTGCCAGCAGCCCCGCCTGGGGCAGGGCGTACGAGCAGTACTTC
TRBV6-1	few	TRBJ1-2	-	CASSEALRGANYGYTF	TGTGCCAGCAGTGAAGCGCTTCGGGGGGCTAACTATGGCTACACCTTC
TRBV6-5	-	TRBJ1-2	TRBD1	CASRTGDGYGYTF	TGTGCCAGCAGGACAGGGGACGGCTATGGCTACACCTTC
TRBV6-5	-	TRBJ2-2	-	CASSYSSRTGELFF	TGTGCCAGCAGTTACTCTAGCCGCACCGGGGAGCTGTTTTTT
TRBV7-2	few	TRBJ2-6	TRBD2	CASRKTSGPISGANVLTF	TGTGCCAGCAGAAAGACTAGCGGGCCGATCTCTGGGGCCAACGTCCTGACTTTC
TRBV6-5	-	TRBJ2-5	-	CASSPQETQYF	TGTGCCAGCAGTCCGCAAGAGACCCAGTACTTC
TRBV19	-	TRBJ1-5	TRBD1	CATMTGVSGGHQPQHF	TGTGCCACCATGACAGGGGTCTCCGGGGGCCATCAGCCCCAGCATTTT
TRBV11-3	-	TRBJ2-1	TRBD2	CASSPPGLAGPNEQFF	TGTGCCAGCAGCCCTCCGGGACTAGCGGGACCCAATGAGCAGTTCTTC
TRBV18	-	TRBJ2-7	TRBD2	CASSLRASGTYEQYF	TGTGCCAGCTCACTCCGGGCTAGCGGGACCTACGAGCAGTACTTC
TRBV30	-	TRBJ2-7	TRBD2	CAWSTGLAGALYEQYF	TGTGCCTGGAGCACGGGACTAGCGGGAGCGTTATACGAGCAGTACTTC
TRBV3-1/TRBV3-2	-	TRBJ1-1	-	CASSQVRGSEAFF	TGTGCCAGCAGCCAAGTAAGGGGTAGTGAAGCTTTCTTT
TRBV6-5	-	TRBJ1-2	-	CASSYGGAWGYTF	TGTGCCAGCAGTTACGGGGGGGCGTGGGGCTACACCTTC
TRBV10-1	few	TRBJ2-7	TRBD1	CASTLKRTGFSYEQYF	TGCGCCAGCACCCTGAAAAGGACAGGATTTTCCTACGAGCAGTACTTC
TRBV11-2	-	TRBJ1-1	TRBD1	CASTGGQAWNTEAFF	TGTGCCAGCACCGGGGGACAGGCATGGAACACTGAAGCTTTCTTT
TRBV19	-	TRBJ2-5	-	CASSIQGRETQYF	TGTGCCAGTAGTATCCAGGGTAGGGAGACCCAGTACTTC